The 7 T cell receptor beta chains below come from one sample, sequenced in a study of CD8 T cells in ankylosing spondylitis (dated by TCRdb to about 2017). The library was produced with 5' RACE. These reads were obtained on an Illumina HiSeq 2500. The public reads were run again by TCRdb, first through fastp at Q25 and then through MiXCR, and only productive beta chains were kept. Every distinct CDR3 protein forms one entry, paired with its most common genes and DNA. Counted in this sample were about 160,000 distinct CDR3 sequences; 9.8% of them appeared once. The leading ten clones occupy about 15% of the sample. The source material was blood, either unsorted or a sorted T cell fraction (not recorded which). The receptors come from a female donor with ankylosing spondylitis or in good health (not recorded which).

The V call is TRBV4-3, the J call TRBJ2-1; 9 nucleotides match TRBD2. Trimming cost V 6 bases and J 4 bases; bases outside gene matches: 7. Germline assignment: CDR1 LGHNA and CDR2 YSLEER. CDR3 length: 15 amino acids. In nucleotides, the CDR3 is TGCGCCAGCAGACCGTCGACTAGCGGTTACAATGAGCAGTTCTTC. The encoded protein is CASRPSTSGYNEQFF.

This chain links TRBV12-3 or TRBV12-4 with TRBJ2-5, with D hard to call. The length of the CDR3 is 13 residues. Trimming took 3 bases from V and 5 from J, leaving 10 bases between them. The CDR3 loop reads CASSFFASETQYF. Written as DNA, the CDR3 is TGTGCCAGCAGTTTTTTTGCCTCGGAGACCCAGTACTTC.

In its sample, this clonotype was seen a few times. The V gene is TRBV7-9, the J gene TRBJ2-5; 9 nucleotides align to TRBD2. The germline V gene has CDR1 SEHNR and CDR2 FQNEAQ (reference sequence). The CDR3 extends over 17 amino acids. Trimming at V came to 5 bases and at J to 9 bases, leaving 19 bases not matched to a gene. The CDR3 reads CASSPPTAGTVAGAQYF. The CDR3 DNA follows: TGTGCCAGCAGCCCTCCGACCGCCGGGACGGTAGCGGGGGCCCAGTACTTC.

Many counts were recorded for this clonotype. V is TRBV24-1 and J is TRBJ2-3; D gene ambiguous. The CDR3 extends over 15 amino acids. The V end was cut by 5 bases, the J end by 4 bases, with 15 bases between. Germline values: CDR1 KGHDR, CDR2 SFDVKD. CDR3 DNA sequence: TGTGCCACCAGTGCAGACTCAACTGGGTCAGATACGCAGTATTTT. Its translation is CATSADSTGSDTQYF.

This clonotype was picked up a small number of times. The CDR3 nucleotides are TGCAGCGTTGAAGGTGGGACACCTAACTATGGCTACACCTTC. Translating gives CSVEGGTPNYGYTF. This chain connects TRBV29-1 to TRBJ1-2, with a possible D match to TRBD1 (6 bases). The CDR3 has 14 amino acids. Deletions cut 1 base from V and 0 bases from J, with 9 bases between. The V gene's germline CDR1 is SQVTM and CDR2 ANQGSEA.

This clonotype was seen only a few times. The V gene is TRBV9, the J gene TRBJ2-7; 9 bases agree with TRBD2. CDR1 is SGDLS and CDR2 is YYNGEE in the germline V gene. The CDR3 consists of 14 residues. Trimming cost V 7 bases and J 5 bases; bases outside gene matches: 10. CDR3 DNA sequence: TGTGCCAGCGGGGGCGGTAGCGGGAGCGACGAGCAGTACTTC. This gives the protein CASGGGSGSDEQYF.

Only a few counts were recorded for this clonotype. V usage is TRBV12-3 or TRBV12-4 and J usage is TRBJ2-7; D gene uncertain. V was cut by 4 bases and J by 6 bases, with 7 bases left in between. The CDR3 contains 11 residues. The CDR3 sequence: CASSSGAEQYF. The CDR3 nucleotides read TGTGCCAGCAGTTCTGGCGCCGAGCAGTACTTC.